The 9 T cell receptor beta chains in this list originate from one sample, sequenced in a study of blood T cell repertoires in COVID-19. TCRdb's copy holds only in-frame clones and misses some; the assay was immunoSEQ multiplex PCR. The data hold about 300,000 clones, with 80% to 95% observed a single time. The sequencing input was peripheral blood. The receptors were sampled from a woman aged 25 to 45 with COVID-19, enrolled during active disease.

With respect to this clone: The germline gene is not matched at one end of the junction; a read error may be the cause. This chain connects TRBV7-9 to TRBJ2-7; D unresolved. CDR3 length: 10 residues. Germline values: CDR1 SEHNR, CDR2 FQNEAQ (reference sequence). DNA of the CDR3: TGTGCCAGCAGCCCCCTTGTCGGTTTCTTC. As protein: CASSPLVGFF.

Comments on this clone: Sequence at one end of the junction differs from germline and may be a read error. Written as DNA, the CDR3 is TGTGCCAGCAGTTTGGGAACGAGCGCCCACAATGAGCAGTTCTTC. This translates into CASSLGTSAHNEQFF. The rearrangement uses TRBV5-4 and TRBJ2-1; D is ambiguous. The CDR3 runs 15 residues. The germline gives CDR1 SGHNT, CDR2 YYREEE (reference sequence). Full variable domain (outside the CDR3, taken from reference TRBV5-4 and TRBJ2-1): ETGVTQSPTHLIKTRGQQVTLRCSSQSGHNTVSWYQQALGQGPQFIFQYYREEENGRGNFPPRFSGLQFPNYSSELNVNALELDDSALYLCASSLGTSAHNEQFFGPGTRLTVL.

CDR3 DNA sequence: TGTGCCACCAGTGACCCCGGGACAGGGAGAACAGATACGCAGTATTTT. This codes for CATSDPGTGRTDTQYF. The chain is built from TRBV24-1 and TRBJ2-3; TRBD1 matches at 9 bases. Germline V CDR1 and CDR2: KGHDR, SFDVKD. This CDR3 contains 16 residues. The V segment lost 4 bases and the J segment 3 bases; nucleotides outside the gene matches: 7.

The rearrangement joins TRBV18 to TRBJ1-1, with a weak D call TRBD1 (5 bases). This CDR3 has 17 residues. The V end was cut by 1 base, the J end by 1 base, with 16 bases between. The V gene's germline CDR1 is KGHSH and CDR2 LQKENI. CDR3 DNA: TGTGCCAGCTCACCACGATTGGGGGGTGAATGGAACACTGAAGCTTTCTTT. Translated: CASSPRLGGEWNTEAFF.

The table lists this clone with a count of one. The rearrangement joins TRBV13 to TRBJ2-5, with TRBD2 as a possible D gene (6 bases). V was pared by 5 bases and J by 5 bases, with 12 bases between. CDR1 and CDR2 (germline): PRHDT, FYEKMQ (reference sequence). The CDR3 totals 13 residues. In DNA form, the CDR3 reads TGTGCCAGCAGCCCGCGGAGCGGGGAGACCCAGTACTTC. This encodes CASSPRSGETQYF.

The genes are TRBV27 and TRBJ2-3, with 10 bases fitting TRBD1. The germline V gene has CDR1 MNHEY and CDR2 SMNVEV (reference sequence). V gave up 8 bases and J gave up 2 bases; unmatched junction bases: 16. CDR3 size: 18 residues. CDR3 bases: TGTGCCAGCGGACGCCGCCAGCCCGGGACAGGGGTCACAGATACGCAGTATTTT. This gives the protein CASGRRQPGTGVTDTQYF.

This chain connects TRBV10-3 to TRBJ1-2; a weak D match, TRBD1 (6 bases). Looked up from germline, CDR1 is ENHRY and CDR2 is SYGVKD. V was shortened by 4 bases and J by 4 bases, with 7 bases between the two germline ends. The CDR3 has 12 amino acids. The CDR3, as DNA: TGTGCCATCAGTGGACAGGTCTATGGCTACACCTTC. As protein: CAISGQVYGYTF.

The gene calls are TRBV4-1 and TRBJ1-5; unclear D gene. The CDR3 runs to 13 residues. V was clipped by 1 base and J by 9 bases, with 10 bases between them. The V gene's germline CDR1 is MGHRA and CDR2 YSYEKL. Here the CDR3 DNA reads TGCGCCAGCAGCCAAGGCCCTAGTTGGCCCCAGCATTTT. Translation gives CASSQGPSWPQHF.

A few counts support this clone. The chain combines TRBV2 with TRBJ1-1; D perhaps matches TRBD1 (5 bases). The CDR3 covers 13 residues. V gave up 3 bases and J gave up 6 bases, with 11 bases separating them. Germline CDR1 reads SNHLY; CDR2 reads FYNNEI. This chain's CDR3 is CASSDQGLAEAFF. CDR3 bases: TGTGCCAGCAGTGATCAGGGACTTGCTGAAGCTTTCTTT.